Below, 17 T cell receptor beta chains from the same sample are listed, as sequenced in a study of T cell responses to AZD1222 COVID-19 vaccine. Using immunoSEQ multiplex PCR, the repertoire was profiled, and TCRdb retains in-frame clones only, with some absent. The table lists just under 150,000 clones, 70% to 90% of them singletons. This specimen consisted of peripheral blood, obtained 28 days after the second AZD1222 dose. The receptor source for this set is an adult who received the AZD1222 COVID-19 vaccine.

V is TRBV19 and J is TRBJ2-2; D unclear. Trimming shortened V by 3 bases and J by 8 bases, and 10 bases separated the two germline ends. Germline CDR1 is LNHDA and CDR2 is SQIVND (reference sequence). The CDR3 has 13 amino acids. DNA of the CDR3: TGTGCCAGTAGTATCGCAGCGTATGGGGAGCTGTTTTTT. As protein: CASSIAAYGELFF.

The rearrangement links TRBV24-1 to TRBJ2-1, with D tentatively TRBD1 or TRBD2 (5 bases each). CDR3 length: 13 amino acids. The V end was cut by 3 bases, the J end by 9 bases, with 11 bases between. Germline CDR1 and CDR2: KGHDR and SFDVKD. The CDR3 region is CATSDILGTEQFF. The DNA of the CDR3 is TGTGCCACCAGTGATATCTTAGGGACTGAGCAGTTCTTC.

About this clone itself: Other DNA sequences of this sample code for an identical CDR3. V and J are TRBV10-3 and TRBJ2-3; D is possibly TRBD2 (6 bases). V was shortened by 8 bases and J by 0 bases, with 6 bases between the two germline ends. This CDR3 has 12 residues. Germline assignment: CDR1 ENHRY and CDR2 SYGVKD. The CDR3 coding sequence is TGTGCCATCGGGGGGAGCACAGATACGCAGTATTTT. It yields the protein CAIGGSTDTQYF.

The chain recombines TRBV18 with TRBJ2-5, with TRBD1 matching 9 bases. CDR3 size: 14 residues. From germline, CDR1 is KGHSH and CDR2 LQKENI. Unmatched junction bases numbered 1, after V lost 3 bases and J lost 2 bases. CDR3 amino acids: CASSPGQGQETQYF. The CDR3 nucleotides read TGTGCCAGCTCACCGGGACAGGGACAAGAGACCCAGTACTTC.

The V and J genes are TRBV10-3 and TRBJ2-1; the D is unclear. The CDR3 length is 15 residues. In germline, CDR1 is ENHRY, CDR2 SYGVKD. Trimming left V 2 bases short and J 3 bases short, with 11 bases between. In DNA form, the CDR3 reads TGTGCCATCAGTGAGAGTAGCAACAACTACAATGAGCAGTTCTTC. It yields the protein CAISESSNNYNEQFF.

This chain links TRBV4-1 with TRBJ1-2; TRBD1 is a possible D gene (5 bases). Germline V CDR1 and CDR2: MGHRA, YSYEKL. V shed 0 bases and J shed 3 bases, with 14 bases lying between them. The length of the CDR3 is 16 residues. In DNA form, the CDR3 reads TGCGCCAGCAGCCAAGATTCGAGGGGTTGGGACTATGGCTACACCTTC. Translation: CASSQDSRGWDYGYTF.

This clone was found once. The rearrangement uses TRBV4-2 and TRBJ2-7; weak D call: TRBD2 (6 bases). CDR1 and CDR2 from the germline V gene are LGHNA and YNFKEQ. V was trimmed by 4 bases and J by 2 bases, leaving 15 bases between them. The CDR3 runs 15 residues. The CDR3 DNA reads TGTGCCAGCAGCCGTGAGGTAGCGGCGACCTACGAGCAGTACTTC. Amino acid sequence: CASSREVAATYEQYF.

V and J are TRBV6-4 and TRBJ1-5, with D tentatively TRBD1 (6 bases). V gave up 3 bases and J gave up 2 bases, with 11 bases separating them. Germline values: CDR1 MRHNA, CDR2 SNTAGT. The CDR3 sequence is 15 residues long. The CDR3 DNA follows: TGTGCCAGCAGTGAGGACAGTCGGGGCAATCAGCCCCAGCATTTT. As protein: CASSEDSRGNQPQHF.

The rearrangement uses TRBV27 and TRBJ2-1; no clear D. The V gene lost 6 bases and the J gene lost 10 bases, with 16 bases spanning the gap. Germline V lookup: CDR1 MNHEY, CDR2 SMNVEV (reference sequence). The CDR3 loop spans 13 amino acids. The CDR3 here is CASSPLGLLEQFF. DNA of the CDR3: TGTGCCAGCAGCCCATTAGGGTTACTAGAGCAGTTCTTC.

The gene calls are TRBV29-1 and TRBJ2-2; no definite D call. The CDR3 extends over 13 amino acids. Trimming removed 4 bases at V and 1 base at J, with 7 bases between. Germline V gene lookup returns CDR1 SQVTM and CDR2 ANQGSEA. CDR3 bases: TGCAGCGTTGCGGGCGGGAACACCGGGGAGCTGTTTTTT. Translation gives CSVAGGNTGELFF.

The V gene is TRBV15, the J gene TRBJ2-5; the D gene could be TRBD1 or TRBD2 (5 bases each). Germline V gene data show CDR1 as LNHNV and CDR2 as YYDKDF (reference sequence). V shed 3 bases and J shed 5 bases, with 16 bases lying between them. This CDR3 spans 15 amino acids. CDR3 bases: TGTGCCACCAGCAGGGGGGATACAGGCACCGAGACCCAGTACTTC. It encodes CATSRGDTGTETQYF.

V and J are TRBV28 and TRBJ1-5, with D maybe TRBD1 (6 bases). Germline loops: CDR1 MDHEN, CDR2 SYDVKM. The CDR3 covers 14 residues. Between the trimmed V and J ends, which lost 6 bases and 6 bases, there was a span of 15 bases. The CDR3 DNA follows: TGTGCCAGCAGACTGTACAGGGCGGTTCAGCCCCAGCATTTT. It codes for CASRLYRAVQPQHF.

The chain uses TRBV7-9 and TRBJ1-6, with D unresolved. The CDR3 runs 14 residues. Looked up from germline, CDR1 is SEHNR and CDR2 is FQNEAQ (reference sequence). V was cut by 3 bases and J by 7 bases, with 10 bases left in between. The CDR3 bases are TGTGCCAGCAGCTTCGAGGTTCCCAATTCACCCCTCCACTTT. Its translation: CASSFEVPNSPLHF.

The CDR3 loop reads CASKAGTLNTGELFF. The DNA of the CDR3 is TGTGCCAGTAAGGCCGGGACACTGAACACCGGGGAGCTGTTTTTT. This rearrangement joins TRBV19 to TRBJ2-2; possibly TRBD1 for D (6 bases). Trimming left V 7 bases short and J 1 base short, with 13 bases between. CDR1 is LNHDA and CDR2 is SQIVND in the germline V gene (reference sequence). This CDR3 contains 15 residues.

The chain recombines TRBV5-4 with TRBJ1-2, with unresolved D. This CDR3 is built from 11 residues. The germline CDR1 and CDR2 sequences are SGHNT and YYREEE (reference sequence). Trimming left V 4 bases short and J 4 bases short, with 5 bases between. The CDR3 DNA sequence: TGTGCCAGCAGCCGGGGCTATGGCTACACCTTC. Residues: CASSRGYGYTF.

As concerns this clone: This sample also contains other DNA sequences that code for the same CDR3. This CDR3 is CAISGQGNTEAFF. CDR3 sequence (DNA): TGTGCCATCAGTGGCCAGGGGAACACTGAAGCTTTCTTT. V is TRBV10-3 and J is TRBJ1-1; D possibly corresponds to TRBD1 (5 bases). V was pared by 4 bases and J by 1 base, with 7 bases between. Germline V gene sequence: CDR1 ENHRY, CDR2 SYGVKD. The CDR3 consists of 13 residues.

The chain couples TRBV29-1 to TRBJ2-3; D gene unclear. The CDR3 covers 15 residues. The germline V and J ends were trimmed by 4 bases and 0 bases, with 14 bases remaining between them. The germline CDR1 and CDR2 sequences are SQVTM and ANQGSEA. CDR3 nucleotides: TGCAGCGTTGGAAGTAGTCCTTCTAGCACAGATACGCAGTATTTT. Its translation is CSVGSSPSSTDTQYF.